Sequencing of this T cell receptor (beta chain) was carried out in a study of shared clonotypes between healthy human individuals. The overall study: Three plates each covered CD4 naive and memory; CD8 naive two, CD8 memory one.

As for this clone: Its antigen is unidentified.

Measured with immunoSEQ multiplex PCR; TCRdb has only the in-frame clones, and not every one. The data show roughly 1 million clones, approximately 76% seen once. Study results and limitations: The study sampled only blood, and tissue repertoires likely differ. Lower generation probabilities were found for non-shared clonotypes than for those shared by all four donors. Owing to a small donor count, the genetic and exposure-history diversity represented was limited.

CDR3 length: 17 amino acids. The sequence came from a man aged 18 to 35 in good health. Sample: memory CD4+ T cells sorted from blood. The subset here: CD45RA-negative fraction. This chain connects TRBV21-1 to TRBJ1-1; the table names TRBD1, a call not compared with the DNA. TRBV21-1 is given as a pseudogene. In DNA form, the CDR3 reads TGTGCCAGCAGCAAGGACAGGGCCGTGAGGATGAACACTGAAGCTTTCTTT. It specifies CASSKDRAVRMNTEAFF.